The 30 T cell receptor beta chains reported below all come from one sample, sequenced in a study of blood T cells in healthy people across ages. A J-beta primer mix and a sample-barcoded 5' primer were used in a second PCR of about 7 to 12 cycles. In TCRdb, the 5' RACE reads were re-called with MiXCR into one record per CDR3 protein. The sample records about a million distinct CDR3 sequences, roughly 51% being singletons. Material for sequencing was blood. Receptors were obtained from a woman aged 55-75 years in good health.

The chain couples TRBV5-1 to TRBJ2-2; D perhaps matches TRBD1 (6 bases). Trimming removed 8 bases from V and 1 base from J, with 12 bases in between. There are 14 residues in the CDR3. CDR1 and CDR2 from the germline V gene are SGHRS and YFSETQ. CDR3 amino acids: CARLTGRNTGELFF. The CDR3 nucleotides read TGCGCCAGGCTAACAGGGCGGAACACCGGGGAGCTGTTTTTT.

This rearrangement joins TRBV20-1 to TRBJ2-7, with D possibly TRBD2 on 5 matching bases. The ends were cut back, 5 bases at V and 6 bases at J, with 17 bases in the middle. Germline V gene lookup returns CDR1 DFQATT and CDR2 SNEGSKA (reference sequence). The CDR3 covers 13 residues. This chain's CDR3 is CSAATGMFGEQYF. The CDR3 DNA follows: TGCAGTGCTGCCACGGGGATGTTCGGCGAGCAGTACTTC.

This clonotype was seen only once. V gene TRBV29-1 combines with J gene TRBJ2-7; the D gene is possibly TRBD2 (5 bases). The CDR3 is 10 amino acids. CDR1 and CDR2 from the germline V gene are SQVTM and ANQGSEA. Deletions cut 6 bases from V and 11 bases from J, with 14 bases between. Here the CDR3 reads CSVSTSGEYF. CDR3 DNA sequence: TGCAGCGTGAGCACTAGTGGGGAGTACTTC.

CDR3 nucleotide sequence: TGTGCCAGCAGCCCAGGACAGGGAATTTTTCAGTACTTC. Translation: CASSPGQGIFQYF. The V and J genes are TRBV7-2 and TRBJ2-7; TRBD1 agrees at 8 bases. Losses at the gene ends were 5 bases for V and 10 bases for J; bases not matched to a gene: 10. This CDR3 is built from 13 residues. Per germline, CDR1 SGHTA and CDR2 FQGNSA.

This clonotype has just one count. The junction departs from the called germline gene at one end, perhaps through a read error. V and J are TRBV29-1 and TRBJ2-1; TRBD1 or TRBD2 may be the D gene (5 bases each). CDR1 and CDR2 (germline): SQVTM, ANQGSEA. This CDR3 region has 14 residues. The CDR3 loop is CGVEGDLATHEQFF. CDR3 in DNA: TGCGGCGTTGAAGGGGACCTCGCCACCCATGAGCAGTTCTTC.

This clonotype was picked up one time. This rearrangement joins TRBV12-3 or TRBV12-4 to TRBJ1-2; tentatively, D is TRBD1 (5 bases). Trimming shortened V by 6 bases and J by 8 bases, and 25 bases separated the two germline ends. The CDR3 is made up of 16 amino acids. Here the CDR3 reads CASSLTAGPSVRGYTF. CDR3 sequence (DNA): TGTGCCAGCAGCCTTACTGCGGGACCCTCAGTGAGGGGCTACACCTTC.

The chain employs TRBV29-1 and TRBJ2-1; 9 bases match TRBD2. Germline V gene data show CDR1 as SQVTM and CDR2 as ANQGSEA. The CDR3 has 13 residues. This chain's CDR3 is CVISGSSYNEQFF. CDR3 bases: TGCGTGATTAGCGGGAGCTCCTACAATGAGCAGTTCTTC.

This chain uses TRBV4-1 with TRBJ2-1; 9 nucleotides line up with TRBD2. The trim removed 0 bases at V and 4 bases at J, leaving 10 bases unmatched. Germline CDR1 and CDR2: MGHRA and YSYEKL. This CDR3 comprises 18 residues. The CDR3 is CASSQEFGSGSLYNEQFF. The DNA for the CDR3 is TGCGCCAGCAGCCAAGAATTCGGTAGCGGGAGTTTGTACAATGAGCAGTTCTTC.

This clonotype was seen a handful of times. V usage is TRBV7-8 and J usage is TRBJ2-3, with TRBD2 matching 12 bases. The CDR3 has 17 residues. Trimming cost V 4 bases and J 5 bases; bases outside gene matches: 10. CDR1 is SGHVS and CDR2 is FQNEAQ in the germline V gene. The CDR3, as DNA: TGTGCCAGCAGCTCACGCAGGACTAGCGGGATAGAAGATACGCAGTATTTT. It codes for CASSSRRTSGIEDTQYF.

This clonotype came up many times. The chain employs TRBV29-1 and TRBJ2-5; no reliable D call. V gave up 1 base and J gave up 9 bases, with 9 bases separating them. The CDR3 contains 11 residues. Looked up from germline, CDR1 is SQVTM and CDR2 is ANQGSEA. The CDR3 spells CSVEGRASQYF. The CDR3 DNA reads as TGCAGCGTTGAAGGGCGAGCTTCCCAGTACTTC.

This chain joins TRBV5-1 and TRBJ2-2; D is unresolved. Germline V CDR1 and CDR2: SGHRS, YFSETQ. There are 13 residues in the CDR3. Trimming took 4 bases from V and 4 from J, leaving 8 bases between them. CDR3 loop: CASSVALTGELFF. The CDR3 DNA reads TGCGCCAGCAGCGTGGCACTCACCGGGGAGCTGTTTTTT.

This clonotype was detected a few times. The rearrangement links TRBV4-1 to TRBJ2-5; D is ambiguous. Trimming shortened V by 3 bases and J by 0 bases, and 11 bases separated the two germline ends. CDR3 length: 15 amino acids. CDR1 is MGHRA, CDR2 YSYEKL, per germline. CDR3 amino acids: CASSQGKRYQETQYF. The CDR3 DNA follows: TGCGCCAGCAGCCAGGGGAAAAGGTACCAAGAGACCCAGTACTTC.

The chain has TRBV12-3 or TRBV12-4 and TRBJ1-2; D ambiguous. The CDR3 spans 12 residues. Trimming stripped 2 bases from V and 8 bases from J, with 9 bases between. The CDR3 DNA sequence: TGTGCCAGCAGTTTACTGGGCCGGGGCTACACCTTC. The encoded protein is CASSLLGRGYTF.

The V gene is TRBV11-2, the J gene TRBJ2-1; tentative D call: TRBD2 (5 bases). With 6 bases removed from V and 9 bases from J, the gap between germline ends came to 15 bases. CDR1 is SGHAT and CDR2 is FQNNGV in the germline V gene. The CDR3 extends over 13 amino acids. The CDR3 DNA reads as TGTGCCAGCAGTCCGGCGGAGGCCCTTGAGCAGTTCTTC. It is translated as CASSPAEALEQFF.

This clonotype was seen just once. The gene calls are TRBV4-2 and TRBJ1-2, with 9 bases identical to TRBD1. The V gene's germline CDR1 is LGHNA and CDR2 YNFKEQ. The V segment lost 4 bases and the J segment 6 bases; nucleotides outside the gene matches: 9. CDR3 length: 15 amino acids. The CDR3 DNA follows: TGTGCCAGCAGCCCCTACAGGGGGCGATCGGATGGCTACACCTTC. Its protein product is CASSPYRGRSDGYTF.

V is TRBV20-1 and J is TRBJ2-7; D remains ambiguous. There are 11 residues in the CDR3. The V end was cut by 6 bases, the J end by 4 bases, with 10 bases between. Germline V gene lookup returns CDR1 DFQATT and CDR2 SNEGSKA (reference sequence). The CDR3 sequence is CSAVSVYEQYF. The CDR3 DNA is TGCAGTGCCGTGTCCGTTTACGAGCAGTACTTC.

Notes on this clonotype: Germline is not matched at one junction end, which may reflect a read error. The chain has TRBV24-1 and TRBJ2-2; TRBD1 is a possible D gene (6 bases). The CDR3 is made up of 15 amino acids. Germline CDR1 is KGHDR and CDR2 is SFDVKD. The CDR3 DNA sequence: TGTGCCACCAGTGATATTGAAGGGCGTGAAGGGGGGCTGTTTTTT. Protein: CATSDIEGREGGLFF.

V usage is TRBV25-1 and J usage is TRBJ2-5, with 7 bases fitting TRBD1. V dropped 8 bases and J dropped 11; count of bases not matched to a gene: 14. Germline assignment: CDR1 MGHDK and CDR2 SYGVNS. This CDR3 comprises 13 residues. As DNA, the CDR3 is TGTGCCAGCCATAGGACAGGCCCCAATGAGCAGTACTTC. This sequence encodes CASHRTGPNEQYF.

The chain's CDR3 is CSGGMDRQFPYNEQYF. As DNA, the CDR3 is TGCAGCGGGGGGATGGACAGGCAATTCCCTTACAATGAGCAGTACTTC. V is TRBV29-1 and J is TRBJ2-1, with 7 nucleotides matching TRBD1. The assigned J gene may be wrong: the sequence end matches TRBJ2-7 better. The CDR3 is 16 residues long. The germline V gene encodes CDR1 SQVTM and CDR2 ANQGSEA.

V is TRBV12-3 or TRBV12-4 and J is TRBJ2-6, with 10 bases matching TRBD1. This CDR3 comprises 17 residues. The V segment lost 3 bases and the J segment 2 bases; nucleotides outside the gene matches: 4. The CDR3 region has the DNA TGTGCCAGCAGTTTGACAGGGGGCTCTACTGGGGCCAACGTCCTGACTTTC. This encodes CASSLTGGSTGANVLTF.

This clonotype was seen a few times. The chain is built from TRBV4-1 and TRBJ2-1, with 12 bases that match TRBD2. This CDR3 has 15 residues. The germline CDR1 and CDR2 sequences are MGHRA and YSYEKL. J lost 7 bases, V lost 2 bases, and 3 bases had no gene match. CDR3 DNA: TGCGCCAGCAGCCAACTGACTAGCGGGAGTAATGAGCAGTTCTTC. Its translation is CASSQLTSGSNEQFF.

In this sample, this clonotype turned up a few times. CDR3 region: CASSPGGGFRDTQYF. The CDR3 nucleotides read TGTGCCAGCAGCCCCGGAGGGGGCTTCAGAGATACGCAGTATTTT. The genes are TRBV7-2 and TRBJ2-3, with D possibly matching TRBD1 (7 bases). V lost 5 bases and J 5 bases, leaving 17 bases between the germline ends. The CDR3 contains 15 residues. Germline CDR1 and CDR2: SGHTA and FQGNSA.

This clonotype has a handful of counts. This sequence joins TRBV27 and TRBJ2-7, with 7 bases aligning to TRBD2. The CDR3 extends over 15 amino acids. With 2 bases clipped from V and 2 bases from J, the junction kept 6 bases outside the gene matches. Looked up from germline, CDR1 is MNHEY and CDR2 is SMNVEV (reference sequence). The CDR3: CASSLQAGNAYEQYF. In nucleotides, the CDR3 is TGTGCCAGCAGTTTACAAGCGGGGAACGCCTACGAGCAGTACTTC.

In its sample, this clonotype was seen many times. This rearrangement joins TRBV5-5 to TRBJ2-7; no clear D gene. The CDR3 has 15 residues. V shed 1 base and J shed 2 bases, with 13 bases lying between them. CDR1 and CDR2 from the germline V gene are SGHKS and YYEKEE (reference sequence). CDR3 coding DNA: TGTGCCAGCAGCTTGAGGCCGACACCTACCTACGAGCAGTACTTC. This encodes CASSLRPTPTYEQYF. The full variable domain, its missing parts supplied by reference TRBV5-5 and TRBJ2-7, is DAGVTQSPTHLIKTRGQQVTLRCSPISGHKSVSWYQQVLGQGPQFIFQYYEKEERGRGNFPDRFSARQFPNYSSELNVNALLLGDSALYLCASSLRPTPTYEQYFGPGTRLTVT.

The V and J genes are TRBV27 and TRBJ2-4; no clear D gene. Judging by the DNA end, TRBJ2-7 fits better; the J call may be wrong. Germline CDR1 reads MNHEY; CDR2 reads SMNVEV (reference sequence). The CDR3 length is 15 residues. For the CDR3, the DNA is TGTGCCAGCAGTAGAAGGGAATCTATTTCCTACGAGCAGTACTTC. Its translation: CASSRRESISYEQYF.

The chain recombines TRBV28 with TRBJ1-1; D ambiguous. The V gene lost 7 bases and the J gene lost 7 bases, with 13 bases spanning the gap. Germline V CDR1 and CDR2: MDHEN, SYDVKM. The CDR3 loop spans 12 amino acids. The CDR3 DNA follows: TGTGCCAGCAAAACCGACCCGAGTGAAGCTTTCTTT. This encodes CASKTDPSEAFF.

This sequence joins TRBV3-1 and TRBJ2-7; no clear D gene. Trimming shortened V by 3 bases and J by 7 bases, and 10 bases separated the two germline ends. This CDR3 contains 12 residues. CDR1 and CDR2 from the germline V gene are LGHDT and YNNKEL (reference sequence). The CDR3 DNA is TGTGCCAGCAGCCATCTCGAGCTTGAGCAGTACTTC. As protein: CASSHLELEQYF.

The CDR3 reads CASRLNPNEQFF. CDR3 bases: TGTGCCAGCAGACTCAATCCCAATGAGCAGTTCTTC. V is TRBV2 and J is TRBJ2-1; no clear D gene. V lost 6 bases to trimming and J lost 6 bases, with 9 bases between them. Germline CDR1 SNHLY, CDR2 FYNNEI. The CDR3 consists of 12 residues. Full variable domain (remainder filled in from reference TRBV2 and TRBJ2-1): EPEVTQTPSHQVTQMGQEVILRCVPISNHLYFYWYRQILGQKVEFLVSFYNNEISEKSEIFDDQFSVERPDGSNFTLKIRSTKLEDSAMYFCASRLNPNEQFFGPGTRLTVL.

The table lists this clonotype with a few counts. The chain combines TRBV18 with TRBJ2-5, with D unclear. Trimming cost V 0 bases and J 7 bases, with 12 bases left between them. The CDR3 extends over 14 amino acids. Looked up from germline, CDR1 is KGHSH and CDR2 is LQKENI. This chain's CDR3 is CASSPPGPGVTQYF. As DNA, the CDR3 is TGTGCCAGCTCACCACCGGGCCCAGGAGTGACCCAGTACTTC.

V gene TRBV5-1 combines with J gene TRBJ2-7; D might be TRBD1 (6 bases). The V end was cut by 6 bases, the J end by 3 bases, with 13 bases between. Germline V gene lookup returns CDR1 SGHRS and CDR2 YFSETQ. CDR3 length: 13 residues. The CDR3 DNA reads as TGCGCCAGCACCATCGGGACAAACTACGAGCAGTACTTC. Translated, it gives CASTIGTNYEQYF.